Following are 28 T cell receptor beta chains from one sample sequenced in a study of PD-1 blockade in classical Hodgkin lymphoma. Libraries were prepared by immunoSEQ multiplex PCR; TCRdb keeps only in-frame clonotypes and omits some of them. The sample includes some 24,000 clones, approximately 79% seen only once; the top ten take roughly 6.2%. The time point was: cycle 4 day 1 (C4D1), after more than five weeks of nivolumab. Patients all relapsed after autologous stem cell transplantation, and there was variation in brentuximab vedotin exposure. Material: peripheral blood mononuclear cells (PBMCs), obtained before the fourth cycle of nivolumab. All receptors come from a human donor with classical Hodgkin lymphoma.

The CDR3 coding sequence is TGCGCCAGCAGCCAAGATGGACAGGGTTACAATGAGCAGTTCTTC. Translated: CASSQDGQGYNEQFF. V is TRBV4-1 and J is TRBJ2-1; the match to TRBD1 covers 8 bases. The CDR3 is 15 amino acids. Germline V CDR1 and CDR2: MGHRA, YSYEKL. V lost 0 bases, J lost 4 bases, and 2 bases stayed unmatched.

The genes are TRBV7-2 and TRBJ2-7, with D perhaps TRBD1 (5 bases). The V and J ends lost 3 bases and 3 bases respectively, with 12 bases between them. The CDR3 spans 14 residues. The germline CDR1 and CDR2 sequences are SGHTA and FQGNSA. The CDR3, as DNA: TGTGCCAGCAGCTTCTCATGGGGCAGCTACGAGCAGTACTTC. This sequence encodes CASSFSWGSYEQYF.

The rearrangement joins TRBV28 to TRBJ2-7, with a possible D match to TRBD1 (5 bases). CDR1 is MDHEN and CDR2 is SYDVKM in the germline V gene. Trimming pared 5 bases from V and 7 bases from J, leaving 21 bases between. The CDR3 extends over 15 amino acids. CDR3 in amino acids: CASSLLRVGPGEQYF. In nucleotides, the CDR3 is TGTGCCAGCAGTCTCCTCCGGGTGGGGCCGGGTGAGCAGTACTTC.

This clone appeared a single time. Here the CDR3 DNA reads TGTGCCAGCAGCTTCGGGACAGACGTAAACAATGAGCAGTTCTTC. Its translation: CASSFGTDVNNEQFF. This chain joins TRBV7-8 and TRBJ2-1; the match to TRBD1 covers 7 bases. The ends lost 3 bases at V and 5 bases at J; junction bases unmatched: 7. The CDR3 has 15 amino acids. Germline-derived CDR1 and CDR2 are SGHVS and FQNEAQ.

This chain joins TRBV27 and TRBJ2-7; 11 bases map to TRBD1. J gave up 4 bases and V 6 bases, and 5 bases lay outside the gene matches. Germline loops: CDR1 MNHEY, CDR2 SMNVEV (reference sequence). This CDR3 contains 14 residues. The CDR3 loop is CASRPGTGGYEQYF. CDR3 sequence (DNA): TGTGCCAGCAGACCGGGGACAGGGGGATACGAGCAGTACTTC.

This chain uses TRBV27 with TRBJ2-5; 9 nucleotides line up with TRBD2. Germline V gives CDR1 MNHEY, CDR2 SMNVEV (reference sequence). The CDR3 is 15 amino acids. V lost 3 bases to trimming and J lost 2 bases; unmatched junction nucleotides: 4. In DNA form, the CDR3 reads TGTGCCAGCAGTTTGGCGGGGGGGGCTCAAGAGACCCAGTACTTC. It codes for CASSLAGGAQETQYF.

The chain has TRBV5-1 and TRBJ1-6; the D is unclear. Germline loops: CDR1 SGHRS, CDR2 YFSETQ. Trimming took 0 bases from V and 5 from J, leaving 12 bases between them. There are 16 residues in the CDR3. The CDR3 bases are TGCGCCAGCAGCTTGGCCGAGGCGGGAGATAATTCACCCCTCCACTTT. This translates into CASSLAEAGDNSPLHF.

This clone appeared a single time. CDR3 DNA: TGCAGCGGGGTACAGGGAACGAATGAAAAACTGTTTTTT. The encoded protein is CSGVQGTNEKLFF. The chain couples TRBV29-1 to TRBJ1-4; TRBD1 might be the D (6 bases). The CDR3 has 13 amino acids. Germline V gene data show CDR1 as SQVTM and CDR2 as ANQGSEA. Deletions cut 7 bases from V and 5 bases from J, with 14 bases between.

V and J are TRBV5-6 and TRBJ2-2, with D perhaps matching TRBD1 (6 bases). Germline CDR1 and CDR2: SGHDT and YYEEEE. The CDR3 runs 15 residues. V lost 5 bases and J 4 bases, leaving 15 bases between the germline ends. CDR3 nucleotides: TGTGCCAGCAGGCCTCCGGGACACCCCACCGGGGAGCTGTTTTTT. Its translation: CASRPPGHPTGELFF.

The rearrangement uses TRBV7-9 and TRBJ2-5; the D is unclear. Trimming pared 2 bases from V and 5 bases from J, leaving 6 bases between. The CDR3 covers 12 residues. Germline CDR1 and CDR2: SEHNR and FQNEAQ (reference sequence). The CDR3 DNA follows: TGTGCCAGCAGCTTATATTTTGAGACCCAGTACTTC. Protein: CASSLYFETQYF.

The gene calls are TRBV14 and TRBJ2-5; D unclear. V gave up 1 base and J gave up 2 bases, with 11 bases separating them. The germline gives CDR1 SGHDN, CDR2 FVKESK. The CDR3 is made up of 15 amino acids. CDR3 protein: CASSQGMYPQETQYF. DNA of the CDR3: TGTGCCAGCAGCCAAGGCATGTACCCACAAGAGACCCAGTACTTC.

The rearrangement joins TRBV10-2 to TRBJ2-1; D unclear. This CDR3 is built from 13 residues. The V gene lost 8 bases and the J gene lost 1 base, with 9 bases spanning the gap. Germline loops: CDR1 WSHSY, CDR2 SAAADI. The CDR3 reads CASGTGSYNEQFF. Here the CDR3 DNA reads TGCGCCAGCGGTACGGGTTCCTACAATGAGCAGTTCTTC.

In this sample, this clone turned up a few times. The chain combines TRBV21-1 with TRBJ1-4. TRBV21-1 is a known pseudogene. This CDR3 has 17 amino acids. CDR3 sequence: CASSNPSAGVTNEKLFF. CDR3 bases: TGTGCCAGCAGCAACCCTTCGGCGGGGGTAACTAATGAAAAACTGTTTTTT.

The chain recombines TRBV19 with TRBJ1-3, with 7 bases fitting TRBD1. With 3 bases clipped from V and 1 base from J, the junction kept 6 bases outside the gene matches. CDR1 and CDR2 from the germline V gene are LNHDA and SQIVND (reference sequence). The CDR3 totals 16 residues. CDR3 residues: CASSIPTGVSGNTIYF. CDR3 sequence (DNA): TGTGCCAGTAGTATCCCTACAGGGGTGTCTGGAAACACCATATATTTT.

The V call is TRBV10-3, the J call TRBJ1-2; the D is unclear. CDR3 length: 13 amino acids. The germline gives CDR1 ENHRY, CDR2 SYGVKD. Trimming stripped 1 base from V and 8 bases from J, with 11 bases between. CDR3 in amino acids: CAISEWLERGYTF. CDR3 nucleotide sequence: TGTGCCATCAGTGAGTGGCTAGAACGAGGCTACACCTTC.

The chain links TRBV6-4 to TRBJ2-7; D may be TRBD1 (6 bases). With 0 bases removed from V and 4 bases from J, the gap between germline ends came to 25 bases. Germline V gene lookup returns CDR1 MRHNA and CDR2 SNTAGT. The CDR3 is made up of 19 amino acids. CDR3 in amino acids: CASSDSYPPNRGQLYEQYF. CDR3 nucleotide sequence: TGTGCCAGCAGTGACTCGTACCCCCCCAACCGGGGACAACTATACGAGCAGTACTTC.

The chain has TRBV7-2 and TRBJ2-1; 10 bases match TRBD2. This CDR3 spans 13 amino acids. The germline V gene encodes CDR1 SGHTA and CDR2 FQGNSA. J was trimmed by 4 bases and V by 9 bases; bases with no gene match: 3. As DNA, the CDR3 is TGTGCCAGTCGACTAGCGGGTTACAATGAGCAGTTCTTC. It encodes CASRLAGYNEQFF.

The genes are TRBV11-2 and TRBJ1-4; D may be TRBD1 (6 bases). CDR1 is SGHAT and CDR2 is FQNNGV in the germline V gene. The CDR3 runs 16 residues. The ends were cut back, 2 bases at V and 6 bases at J, with 16 bases in the middle. The CDR3 region has the DNA TGTGCCAGCAGCTTAAGCCGCAGGGGAGGGGATGAAAAACTGTTTTTT. Translation gives CASSLSRRGGDEKLFF.

Concerning this clone itself: This same CDR3 is encoded by further DNA sequences in the sample. The chain has TRBV6-5 and TRBJ2-5; TRBD2 aligns across 10 bases. Germline V gives CDR1 MNHEY, CDR2 SVGAGI. V lost 2 bases, J lost 5 bases, and 8 bases stayed unmatched. This CDR3 region has 16 residues. The CDR3 nucleotides read TGTGCCAGCAGTTACCAAATAGCGGGGGGTCGGGAGACCCAGTACTTC. Protein sequence: CASSYQIAGGRETQYF.

The J gene is TRBJ2-2, the V gene TRBV5-4; a possible D gene is TRBD1 (5 bases). V lost 0 bases to trimming and J lost 6 bases, with 12 bases between them. In germline, CDR1 is SGHNT, CDR2 YYREEE (reference sequence). This CDR3 spans 15 amino acids. CDR3 in amino acids: CASSLAVGVAGELFF. The CDR3 nucleotides are TGTGCCAGCAGCTTGGCTGTAGGGGTGGCCGGGGAGCTGTTTTTT.

This clone was seen only once. The rearrangement joins TRBV5-1 to TRBJ1-1, with 8 positions matching TRBD1. V was pared by 2 bases and J by 1 base, with 1 base of the junction left unmatched. This CDR3 spans 14 amino acids. From germline, CDR1 is SGHRS and CDR2 YFSETQ. The CDR3 nucleotides are TGCGCCAGCAGCTTTGACAGGGGGAACACTGAAGCTTTCTTT. This encodes CASSFDRGNTEAFF.

The chain has TRBV6-6 and TRBJ2-7, with 9 bases identical to TRBD1. V was pared by 3 bases and J by 7 bases, with 10 bases of the junction left unmatched. The CDR3 sequence is 15 residues long. Germline V gene sequence: CDR1 MNHNY, CDR2 SVGAGI (reference sequence). The CDR3 here is CASSYSGQGGSEQYF. CDR3 sequence (DNA): TGTGCCAGCAGTTATTCGGGACAGGGTGGGAGTGAGCAGTACTTC.

This clone was seen a handful of times. The chain carries TRBV18 and TRBJ1-4; possibly TRBD1 for D (5 bases). CDR1 KGHSH and CDR2 LQKENI come from the germline V gene. This CDR3 contains 13 residues. Trimming took 2 bases from V and 8 from J, leaving 9 bases between them. The CDR3, as DNA: TGTGCCAGCTCACCAGGGAGGGACGAAAAACTGTTTTTT. This sequence encodes CASSPGRDEKLFF.

CDR3 DNA sequence: TGTGCCAGCAGTCAAGGGGGCTCGGGCGGCTACACCTTC. Residues: CASSQGGSGGYTF. This chain joins TRBV6-6 and TRBJ1-2; TRBD1 aligns across 7 bases. Germline trimming cut 5 bases from V and 8 bases from J; bases unmatched to any gene: 8. Germline-derived CDR1 and CDR2 are MNHNY and SVGAGI (reference sequence). The CDR3 covers 13 residues.

The chain links TRBV7-3 to TRBJ2-3; 7 bases align to TRBD1. The germline V gene encodes CDR1 SGHTA and CDR2 FQGTGA. This CDR3 comprises 15 residues. After removal of 5 bases from V and 0 bases from J, the junction contained 5 bases not matched to a gene. CDR3 sequence: CASSPLGQSTDTQYF. In DNA form, the CDR3 reads TGTGCCAGCAGCCCCCTGGGACAGAGCACAGATACGCAGTATTTT.

V gene TRBV9 combines with J gene TRBJ1-1; D is ambiguous. The germline V gene encodes CDR1 SGDLS and CDR2 YYNGEE. The CDR3 length is 15 residues. V lost 0 bases to trimming and J lost 0 bases, with 9 bases between them. CDR3: CASSVGVGMNTEAFF. In DNA form, the CDR3 reads TGTGCCAGCAGCGTAGGGGTGGGTATGAACACTGAAGCTTTCTTT.

The chain recombines TRBV4-3 with TRBJ1-2; 10 bases fit TRBD1. This CDR3 comprises 17 residues. The germline V gene encodes CDR1 LGHNA and CDR2 YSLEER. V was pared by 0 bases and J by 3 bases, with 7 bases of the junction left unmatched. As DNA, the CDR3 is TGCGCCAGCAGCCAAGATCCCTCGGACAGGGGGGACTATGGCTACACCTTC. As protein: CASSQDPSDRGDYGYTF.

V and J are TRBV28 and TRBJ2-2; D is ambiguous. CDR1 MDHEN and CDR2 SYDVKM come from the germline V gene. Trimming left V 2 bases short and J 0 bases short, with 10 bases between. The CDR3 length is 16 residues. This CDR3 is CASSLKGYANTGELFF. The CDR3 DNA reads as TGTGCCAGCAGTTTAAAAGGGTACGCGAACACCGGGGAGCTGTTTTTT.